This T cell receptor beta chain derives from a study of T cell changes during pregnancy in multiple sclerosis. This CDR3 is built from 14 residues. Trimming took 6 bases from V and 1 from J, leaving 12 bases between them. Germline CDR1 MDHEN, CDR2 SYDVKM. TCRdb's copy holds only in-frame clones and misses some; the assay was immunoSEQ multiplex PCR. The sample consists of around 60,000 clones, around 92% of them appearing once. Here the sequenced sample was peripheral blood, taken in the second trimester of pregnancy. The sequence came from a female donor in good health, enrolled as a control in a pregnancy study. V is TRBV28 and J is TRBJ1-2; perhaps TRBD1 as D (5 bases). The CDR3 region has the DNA TGTGCCAGCAGGGTCCGACAGAGTAACTATGGCTACACCTTC. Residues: CASRVRQSNYGYTF.